These T cell receptor beta chains were read from a single sample in a study of CD8+ T cells in alopecia areata. Clones were sequenced by immunoSEQ multiplex PCR, and TCRdb holds only the in-frame ones, with some missing. The sample shows 130,000 to 150,000 clones, roughly 50% of them seen only once. The sample was CD4+ T cells sorted from blood. The receptors shown here come from a human donor with alopecia areata. The CDR3 runs from the conserved cysteine through the conserved F or W. D genes are given only for firm matches. For some rows the clone size is stated as once, few or many, or as a class when expanded; others skip it.

. | once | TRBJ2-5 | TRBV25-1 | CASSDPLLSETQYF | TGTGCCAGCAGTGACCCCTTGCTGTCAGAGACCCAGTACTTC
. | . | TRBJ2-5 | TRBV11-1 | CASGIQQETQYF | TGTGCCAGCGGTATCCAACAAGAGACCCAGTACTTC
TRBD2 | . | TRBJ2-2 | TRBV9 | CASSTGLADINTGELFF | TGTGCCAGCAGCACGGGACTAGCGGATATCAACACCGGGGAGCTGTTTTTT
. | . | TRBJ2-7 | TRBV18 | CASSTADAYEQYF | TGTGCCAGCTCGACCGCGGATGCTTACGAGCAGTACTTC
. | . | TRBJ2-5 | TRBV29-1 | CSVVGEAGHQETQYF | TGCAGCGTTGTGGGGGAGGCGGGGCACCAAGAGACCCAGTACTTC
TRBD2 | . | TRBJ2-1 | TRBV9 | CASSPRDSGRAEQFF | TGTGCCAGCAGCCCCCGGGATAGCGGGAGGGCTGAGCAGTTCTTC
TRBD2 | . | TRBJ2-1 | TRBV2 | CASSEARGLVNEQFF | TGTGCCAGCAGTGAAGCGCGAGGACTAGTCAATGAGCAGTTCTTC
. | . | TRBJ2-7 | TRBV19 | CASSIGRTYEQYF | TGTGCCAGTAGTATCGGGCGGACCTACGAGCAGTACTTC
. | . | TRBJ2-7 | TRBV5-1 | CASSPAGLLEQYF | TGCGCCAGCAGCCCGGCGGGCCTCCTCGAGCAGTACTTC
. | . | TRBJ1-1 | TRBV30 | CAWSLHPNTEAFF | TGTGCCTGGAGCCTTCATCCGAACACTGAAGCTTTCTTT
. | few | TRBJ2-7 | TRBV4-1 | CASSQGGLPYEQYF | TGCGCCAGCAGCCAAGGCGGACTTCCCTACGAGCAGTACTTC
. | . | TRBJ1-1 | TRBV29-1 | CSVVTGLTEAFF | TGCAGCGTTGTTACGGGTCTCACTGAAGCTTTCTTT
. | few | TRBJ2-2 | TRBV2 | CASSERQTGELFF | TGTGCCAGCAGTGAAAGGCAGACCGGGGAGCTGTTTTTT
TRBD1 | few | TRBJ1-5 | TRBV6-5 | CASRDRAHQPQHF | TGTGCCAGCAGGGACAGGGCGCATCAGCCCCAGCATTTT
TRBD1 | . | TRBJ2-2 | TRBV27 | CASSRGTANTGELFF | TGTGCCAGCAGTAGAGGGACAGCAAACACCGGGGAGCTGTTTTTT
. | . | TRBJ2-7 | TRBV30 | CAWKGTGRNEQYF | TGTGCCTGGAAAGGAACAGGGCGGAACGAGCAGTACTTC
TRBD2 | . | TRBJ2-7 | TRBV11-3 | CASSLNPGLGEQYF | TGTGCCAGCAGCTTGAACCCGGGACTAGGAGAGCAGTACTTC
. | few | TRBJ1-2 | TRBV7-9 | CASVGIYGYTF | TGTGCCAGTGTTGGGATCTATGGCTACACCTTC
. | . | TRBJ2-5 | TRBV5-1 | CASSLFSGETQYF | TGCGCCAGCAGCTTGTTTAGCGGAGAGACCCAGTACTTC
. | few | TRBJ1-4 | TRBV7-2 | CASSRGRDEKLFF | TGTGCCAGCAGCCGGGGCAGGGATGAAAAACTGTTTTTT
. | few | TRBJ2-3 | TRBV5-1 | CASSSFGTSTDTQYF | TGCGCCAGCAGCTCTTTCGGGACTAGCACAGATACGCAGTATTTT
. | . | TRBJ2-3 | TRBV7-9 | CASSSSATDTQYF | TGTGCCAGCAGCTCTAGCGCCACAGATACGCAGTATTTT
. | once | TRBJ1-1 | TRBV2 | CASSDPGLMNTEAFF | TGTGCCAGCAGTGACCCGGGGTTGATGAACACTGAAGCTTTCTTT
TRBD2 | . | TRBJ2-7 | TRBV5-1 | CASSLAGGHEQYF | TGCGCCAGCAGCTTGGCGGGGGGGCACGAGCAGTACTTC
TRBD2 | . | TRBJ2-3 | TRBV7-3 | CASSTLAGRNPSTDTQYF | TGTGCCAGCAGCACCTTAGCGGGTCGTAACCCTAGCACAGATACGCAGTATTTT
TRBD1 | . | TRBJ2-7 | TRBV7-9 | CASSRQGLLGEQYF | TGTGCCAGCAGCCGACAGGGTCTATTAGGGGAGCAGTACTTC
. | . | TRBJ2-7 | TRBV2 | CASSEGQGGTYEQYF | TGTGCCAGCAGTGAGGGGCAGGGGGGAACCTACGAGCAGTACTTC
TRBD2 | . | TRBJ2-7 | TRBV6-5 | CASSRAGGYEQYF | TGTGCCAGCAGCCGAGCGGGAGGGTACGAGCAGTACTTC
. | . | TRBJ2-7 | TRBV15 | CATSIWGAGVIEQYF | TGTGCCACCAGCATCTGGGGAGCGGGCGTTATCGAGCAGTACTTC
TRBD1 | . | TRBJ2-1 | TRBV11-2 | CASSLDDRVYNEQFF | TGTGCCAGCAGCTTAGATGACAGGGTCTACAATGAGCAGTTCTTC
TRBD1 | . | TRBJ1-1 | TRBV9 | CASSETGQQNTEAFF | TGTGCCAGCAGCGAAACGGGACAGCAGAACACTGAAGCTTTCTTT
. | few | TRBJ1-5 | TRBV6-1 | CASPSWVGQPQHF | TGTGCCAGCCCCTCTTGGGTGGGTCAGCCCCAGCATTTT
. | . | TRBJ2-7 | TRBV2 | CASSGYEQYF | TGTGCCAGCAGCGGTTACGAGCAGTACTTC
TRBD2 | . | TRBJ2-1 | TRBV29-1 | CSVHGRVWGGNEQFF | TGCAGCGTTCACGGGAGGGTGTGGGGAGGCAATGAGCAGTTCTTC
. | . | TRBJ2-3 | TRBV5-1 | CASSSSLTAQYF | TGCGCCAGCAGCTCAAGTCTTACGGCGCAGTATTTT
. | . | TRBJ1-5 | TRBV4-1 | CASSQDPTGPPQHF | TGCGCCAGCAGCCAAGATCCGACGGGGCCGCCCCAGCATTTT
. | . | TRBJ1-2 | TRBV29-1 | CSGSLGAAGYTF | TGCAGCGGGTCCTTGGGGGCGGCTGGCTACACCTTC
. | . | TRBJ1-2 | TRBV7-3 | CASTLDGYTF | TGTGCCAGCACCTTGGACGGCTACACCTTC
. | . | TRBJ2-7 | TRBV9 | CASGAGQPYEQYF | TGTGCCAGCGGGGCGGGACAACCCTACGAGCAGTACTTC
TRBD2 | . | TRBJ2-3 | TRBV30 | CAWGVRGSRSDTQYF | TGTGCCTGGGGGGTCCGCGGGAGTCGGTCAGATACGCAGTATTTT
. | once | TRBJ2-3 | TRBV29-1 | CSVVRSGLSTDTQYF | TGCAGCGTTGTTCGTAGCGGTCTATCCACAGATACGCAGTATTTT
. | . | TRBJ2-3 | TRBV28 | CASSPLFPLQDDTQYF | TGTGCCAGCAGTCCCCTATTCCCCCTTCAGGATGATACGCAGTATTTT
. | few | TRBJ1-1 | TRBV29-1 | CSVSGTSNTEAFF | TGCAGCGTTTCCGGGACGTCGAACACTGAAGCTTTCTTT
TRBD1 | . | TRBJ1-1 | TRBV29-1 | CSVLRGQGIYTEAFF | TGCAGCGTGCTTCGGGGACAGGGCATCTACACTGAAGCTTTCTTT
. | . | TRBJ1-4 | TRBV5-1 | CASSLAGRNEKLFF | TGCGCCAGCAGCTTGGCCGGGAGGAATGAAAAACTGTTTTTT
TRBD1 | . | TRBJ2-7 | TRBV5-1 | CASSWGDRDRYEQYF | TGCGCCAGCAGCTGGGGGGACAGGGATCGCTACGAGCAGTACTTC
TRBD1 | . | TRBJ2-4 | TRBV27 | CASSSFRQGQAKNIQYF | TGTGCCAGCAGTTCTTTTAGACAGGGACAAGCCAAAAACATTCAGTACTTC
TRBD2 | few | TRBJ2-1 | TRBV5-1 | CASSLVIGTTQFNEQFF | TGCGCCAGCAGCTTGGTTATCGGGACTACCCAGTTCAATGAGCAGTTCTTC
. | few | TRBJ1-1 | TRBV6-6 | CASSYSTGIAEAFF | TGTGCCAGCAGTTACTCCACAGGGATTGCAGAAGCTTTCTTT
TRBD1 | . | TRBJ2-1 | TRBV28 | CATTPGQLMDNEQFF | TGTGCCACCACCCCGGGACAGCTAATGGATAATGAGCAGTTCTTC
. | . | TRBJ1-2 | TRBV28 | CASSFGGLGYGYTF | TGTGCCAGCAGTTTCGGGGGGCTGGGCTATGGCTACACCTTC
. | . | TRBJ2-2 | TRBV6-6 | CASSQTSLTGIGELFF | TGTGCCAGCAGCCAAACAAGCCTCACAGGGATCGGGGAGCTGTTTTTT
. | few | TRBJ2-7 | TRBV7-8 | CASSLPYRDHEQYF | TGTGCCAGCAGCTTACCCTACAGGGACCACGAGCAGTACTTC
. | . | TRBJ2-1 | TRBV6-5 | CASSPRRGTYNEQFF | TGTGCCAGCAGCCCCCGCAGGGGGACTTACAATGAGCAGTTCTTC
. | . | TRBJ2-7 | TRBV2 | CAITMVAGLLYEQYF | TGTGCCATCACGATGGTAGCAGGACTGCTCTACGAGCAGTACTTC
. | many | TRBJ2-7 | TRBV7-8 | CASSPARGLDYEQYF | TGTGCCAGCAGCCCTGCCAGGGGACTCGACTACGAGCAGTACTTC
. | . | TRBJ2-3 | TRBV6-1 | CASSRTDTDTQYF | TGTGCCAGCTCTCGGACAGACACAGATACGCAGTATTTT
TRBD2 | . | TRBJ2-2 | TRBV6-6 | CASSYPSGTNTGELFF | TGTGCCAGCAGTTACCCTAGCGGGACGAACACCGGGGAGCTGTTTTTT
. | few | TRBJ2-5 | TRBV29-1 | CSVARDETQYF | TGCAGCGTTGCCAGGGACGAGACCCAGTACTTC
. | . | TRBJ1-5 | TRBV5-6 | CASSPEKWESPHQPQHF | TGTGCCAGCAGCCCCGAAAAGTGGGAATCCCCCCATCAGCCCCAGCATTTT